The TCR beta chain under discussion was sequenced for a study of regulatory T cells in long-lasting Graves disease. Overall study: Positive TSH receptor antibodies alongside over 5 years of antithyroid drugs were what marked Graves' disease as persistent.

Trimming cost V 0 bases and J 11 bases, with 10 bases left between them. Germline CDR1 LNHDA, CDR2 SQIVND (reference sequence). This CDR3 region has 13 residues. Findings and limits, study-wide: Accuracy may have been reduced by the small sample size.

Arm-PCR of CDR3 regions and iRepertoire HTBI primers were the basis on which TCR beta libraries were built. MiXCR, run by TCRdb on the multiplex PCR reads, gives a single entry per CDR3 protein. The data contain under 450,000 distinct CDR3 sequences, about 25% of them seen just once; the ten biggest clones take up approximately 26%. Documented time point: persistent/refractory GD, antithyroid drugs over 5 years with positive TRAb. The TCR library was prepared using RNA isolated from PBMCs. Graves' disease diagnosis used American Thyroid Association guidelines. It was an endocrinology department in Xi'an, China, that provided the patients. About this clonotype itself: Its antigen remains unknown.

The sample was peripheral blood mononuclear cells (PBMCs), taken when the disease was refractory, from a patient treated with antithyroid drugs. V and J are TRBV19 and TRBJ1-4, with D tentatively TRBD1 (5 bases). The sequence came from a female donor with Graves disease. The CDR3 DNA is TGTGCCAGTAGTATAGATGACAGCGAGAAACTGTTTTTT. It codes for CASSIDDSEKLFF.